The present T cell receptor (beta chain) was sequenced within a study of neurological immune-mediated disorders. Study-wide results and caveats: The level of TCR clonal expansion was highest in patients with HTLV-1-associated myelopathy and lowest in multiple sclerosis, where it fell below the level seen in healthy controls. No expanded-clone CDR3 amino acid sequence recurred across subjects, suggesting private TCR-beta repertoires.

Per sequencing run, 15-18 subjects together gave over 170 million TCR-beta sequences. Each CDR3 protein gets one entry after TCRdb re-called the 5' RACE reads with MiXCR. The sample lists some 60,000 distinct CDR3 sequences, approximately 12% occurring once. Time point described: longitudinal time-point 1 (baseline). This clonotype has ten or more counts. Its antigen is currently unknown. In germline, CDR1 is SGHTA, CDR2 FQGNSA. The CDR3 runs 15 residues. V lost 5 bases and J 7 bases, leaving 18 bases between the germline ends. The rearrangement links TRBV7-2 to TRBJ1-5; D might be TRBD1 (6 bases). Sequencing used PBMCs. This clonotype was obtained from a male donor with HTLV-1-associated myelopathy (HAM/TSP). The CDR3 DNA follows: TGTGCCAGCAGCGAAGATCAAACAGGGTACCAGCCCCAGCATTTT. It codes for CASSEDQTGYQPQHF.